Below are 9 T cell receptor beta chains sequenced from a single sample in a study of Tregs in tolerant kidney transplant recipients. Libraries were prepared by immunoSEQ multiplex PCR; TCRdb keeps only in-frame clonotypes and omits some of them. The sample includes under 95,000 clones, around 93% of them seen just once. Here the sequenced sample was Tregs from blood, taken before the transplant. The source of these receptors is a human donor who received a combined kidney and bone marrow transplant.

The CDR3 nucleotides are TGTGCCTGGAGTGCCAGGGGCCACGAGCAGTACTTC. Residues: CAWSARGHEQYF. The rearrangement uses TRBV30 and TRBJ2-7; perhaps TRBD1 as D (6 bases). Germline V gives CDR1 GTSNPN, CDR2 SVGIG (reference sequence). V was cut by 1 base and J by 5 bases, with 9 bases left in between. The CDR3 loop spans 12 amino acids.

The chain links TRBV27 to TRBJ2-7; D is unclear. This CDR3 region has 15 residues. Germline lookup yields CDR1 MNHEY and CDR2 SMNVEV (reference sequence). V lost 5 bases and J 4 bases, leaving 18 bases between the germline ends. In DNA, the CDR3 is TGTGCCAGCAGTCCTCAAGGCCACTTCGGGTACGAGCAGTACTTC. This encodes CASSPQGHFGYEQYF.

The J gene is TRBJ2-2, the V gene TRBV6-5; D possibly corresponds to TRBD2 (5 bases). V shed 8 bases and J shed 3 bases, with 10 bases lying between them. CDR1 is MNHEY, CDR2 SVGAGI, per germline. This CDR3 is built from 13 residues. The CDR3 loop reads CASGSLDTGELFF. The CDR3 DNA reads TGTGCCAGCGGGAGTTTGGACACCGGGGAGCTGTTTTTT.

Turning to this clone: Additional DNA sequences in this sample encode the identical CDR3. The CDR3 protein is CASSLRVVGGGDEQYF. In DNA, the CDR3 is TGTGCCAGCAGCTTGAGGGTTGTGGGGGGGGGCGACGAGCAGTACTTC. This chain links TRBV5-4 with TRBJ2-7; weak D call: TRBD2 (7 bases). Per germline, CDR1 SGHNT and CDR2 YYREEE (reference sequence). V was clipped by 1 base and J by 5 bases, with 19 bases between them. The CDR3 contains 16 residues.

The J gene is TRBJ2-1, the V gene TRBV5-1, with D perhaps TRBD1 or TRBD2 (6 bases each). CDR1 SGHRS and CDR2 YFSETQ come from the germline V gene. This CDR3 has 15 residues. Between the trimmed V and J ends, which lost 4 bases and 4 bases, there was a span of 15 bases. The CDR3 bases are TGCGCCAGCAGCCGAGGGGGGAGCGAGTACAATGAGCAGTTCTTC. This encodes CASSRGGSEYNEQFF.

V and J are TRBV25-1 and TRBJ1-4; D perhaps matches TRBD1 (5 bases). Germline CDR1 and CDR2: MGHDK and SYGVNS. The ends were cut back, 9 bases at V and 8 bases at J, with 13 bases in the middle. The CDR3 is made up of 12 amino acids. This chain's CDR3 is CASGRRGEKLFF. DNA for the CDR3: TGTGCCAGTGGCAGGCGGGGGGAAAAACTGTTTTTT.

This chain uses TRBV2 with TRBJ1-5, with no clear D. There are 16 residues in the CDR3. Trimming took 2 bases from V and 0 from J, leaving 11 bases between them. Germline assignment: CDR1 SNHLY and CDR2 FYNNEI. CDR3: CASSETATHSNQPQHF. The CDR3 region has the DNA TGTGCCAGCAGTGAAACAGCCACGCATAGCAATCAGCCCCAGCATTTT. The full variable domain, its missing parts supplied by reference TRBV2 and TRBJ1-5, is EPEVTQTPSHQVTQMGQEVILRCVPISNHLYFYWYRQILGQKVEFLVSFYNNEISEKSEIFDDQFSVERPDGSNFTLKIRSTKLEDSAMYFCASSETATHSNQPQHFGDGTRLSIL.

The genes are TRBV5-1 and TRBJ2-1, with TRBD2 matching over 9 bases. The CDR3 sequence is 15 residues long. Per germline, CDR1 SGHRS and CDR2 YFSETQ. V trimming: 2 bases; J trimming: 8 bases; junction bases outside the gene matches: 8. The CDR3 loop reads CASSLLAGGSDEQFF. The CDR3 DNA reads as TGCGCCAGCAGCTTACTGGCGGGAGGGTCCGATGAGCAGTTCTTC.

V gene TRBV28 combines with J gene TRBJ2-7; possible D gene TRBD2, 5 bases. The CDR3 is 14 amino acids. Trimming shortened V by 5 bases and J by 7 bases, and 18 bases separated the two germline ends. Germline assignment: CDR1 MDHEN and CDR2 SYDVKM. CDR3 in DNA: TGTGCCAGCAGTCCCCACGGGCGGCGAGGGGAGCAGTACTTC. Its translation: CASSPHGRRGEQYF.